The 6 T cell receptor beta chains in this list originate from one sample, sequenced in a study of T cells in Graves' hyperthyroidism and ophthalmopathy. TCR beta CDR3 regions were amplified from RNA transcripts. With the HTBI primer set, the TCR CDR3 went through a first round of RT-PCR. TCRdb called the multiplex PCR reads again in MiXCR, with one record for every CDR3 protein. The top ten hold 3.5% to 4% of the sample, which has 600,000 to 650,000 distinct CDR3 sequences, 15% to 20% seen once. Specimen: blood. These receptors were collected from a woman in her twenties or thirties with Graves' hyperthyroidism.

This clonotype occurred a few times. The rearrangement uses TRBV20-1 and TRBJ1-1, with D uncertain. Germline V gene data show CDR1 as DFQATT and CDR2 as SNEGSKA (reference sequence). Trimming removed 7 bases at V and 1 base at J, with 10 bases between. The CDR3 extends over 12 amino acids. Here the CDR3 DNA reads TGCAGTGTTAAGAGTAGGAACACTGAAGCTTTCTTT. Translated, it gives CSVKSRNTEAFF.

This clonotype has more than one count but fewer than ten. The rearrangement uses TRBV4-3 and TRBJ2-7; 8 positions agree with TRBD2. Unmatched junction bases numbered 14, after V lost 0 bases and J lost 1 base. This CDR3 contains 19 residues. CDR1 is LGHNA and CDR2 is YSLEER in the germline V gene. In DNA, the CDR3 is TGCGCCAGCAGCCAAGATCTCCCAGGAAACCTAGCGGGTTCCTACGAGCAGTACTTC. Translating it yields CASSQDLPGNLAGSYEQYF.

A few counts support this clonotype. This chain connects TRBV5-5 to TRBJ1-2; D is unresolved. This CDR3 spans 14 amino acids. V was pared by 0 bases and J by 0 bases, with 6 bases between. Germline values: CDR1 SGHKS, CDR2 YYEKEE (reference sequence). The CDR3 here is CASSLDRSNYGYTF. The DNA of the CDR3 is TGTGCCAGCAGCTTGGACAGATCTAACTATGGCTACACCTTC. Drawing the rest from reference TRBV5-5 and TRBJ1-2, the complete variable domain is DAGVTQSPTHLIKTRGQQVTLRCSPISGHKSVSWYQQVLGQGPQFIFQYYEKEERGRGNFPDRFSARQFPNYSSELNVNALLLGDSALYLCASSLDRSNYGYTFGSGTRLTVV.

The chain combines TRBV5-6 with TRBJ1-4; 9 bases are a match to TRBD1. The CDR3 loop spans 14 amino acids. CDR1 and CDR2 (germline): SGHDT, YYEEEE. V shed 3 bases, J shed 5 bases, and the junction held 2 bases outside the gene matches. CDR3 bases: TGTGCCAGCAGCTGGACAGGGGCGAATGAAAAACTGTTTTTT. Amino acids: CASSWTGANEKLFF. The variable domain in full, completed from reference TRBV5-6 and TRBJ1-4, reads DAGVTQSPTHLIKTRGQQVTLRCSPKSGHDTVSWYQQALGQGPQFIFQYYEEEERQRGNFPDRFSGHQFPNYSSELNVNALLLGDSALYLCASSWTGANEKLFFGSGTQLSVL.

This clonotype has only a few counts. The chain is built from TRBV27 and TRBJ2-2; D may be TRBD2 (6 bases). Trimming took off 6 bases at V and 4 bases at J, with 12 bases between the two ends. Germline values: CDR1 MNHEY, CDR2 SMNVEV (reference sequence). The CDR3 sequence is 14 residues long. The CDR3 here is CASRWGVGTGELFF. The CDR3 DNA reads as TGTGCCAGCAGATGGGGGGTCGGCACCGGGGAGCTGTTTTTT.

This clonotype has more than one count but fewer than ten. The chain uses TRBV20-1 and TRBJ2-7; D unresolved. CDR1 is DFQATT, CDR2 SNEGSKA, per germline (reference sequence). V was trimmed by 0 bases and J by 0 bases, leaving 12 bases between them. The CDR3 is 15 amino acids. The CDR3 loop is CSARDAGISSYEQYF. In DNA, the CDR3 is TGCAGTGCTAGAGACGCAGGTATTTCCTCCTACGAGCAGTACTTC.